This T cell receptor beta chain was documented in a study of cytomegalovirus exposure and HLA in healthy donors. A word on this clone: The antigen is not known.

The PCR employed 60 Vbeta primers together with 13 Jbeta primers. Method: immunoSEQ multiplex PCR; TCRdb's copy keeps in-frame clones and lacks some. The data hold roughly 89,000 clones, with about 80% observed a single time. From germline, CDR1 is SQVTM and CDR2 ANQGSEA. V lost 4 bases to trimming and J lost 3 bases, with 13 bases between them. The CDR3 length is 14 residues. Study observations and caveats: TCR beta V- and J-gene trimming was later associated with a missense DCLRE1C variant. Reportedly, TCR beta sequences accurately predicted HLA-A and HLA-B alleles in most subjects. Across donors, presence/absence analyses took sequencing depth to be roughly uniform.

The TCR sequence derives from a man younger than 45 in good health and CMV-seropositive. The material sequenced was PBMCs. The rearrangement uses TRBV29-1 and TRBJ1-5; a weak D match, TRBD1 (5 bases). The CDR3 region has the DNA TGCAGCGTTGCGGTAGGGGATACCAATCAGCCCCAGCATTTT. Protein product: CSVAVGDTNQPQHF.